This TCR beta chain was sequenced during a study of blood T cell repertoires in COVID-19. Study overall: Some COVID-19 samples were acute and others convalescent; all came from the United States, Italy and Spain. Sample material is recorded as cDNA or gDNA derived from T cells, B-cell-depleted T cells, or PBMCs.

Germline V gene data show CDR1 as MDHEN and CDR2 as SYDVKM. This CDR3 is 16 amino acids long. V lost 3 bases and J lost 4; bases outside the gene matches: 10. Per the original data handling: Reference gene primer amplification gave nucleated cell count estimates. Profiling relied on immunoSEQ multiplex PCR, and the TCRdb table lists in-frame clones only, not all of them. For V, J and clone size, that table is used; D and trimming come from the DNA. Here the sample spans 200,000 to 250,000 clones, about 82% being singletons. Those enrolled in Seattle joined during active infection and were followed longitudinally afterward.

The clonotype comes from a woman at least 80 years old with COVID-19, enrolled during active disease. This chain joins TRBV28 and TRBJ2-3; 7 bases agree with TRBD1. The sequencing sample was made of peripheral blood. The CDR3 coding sequence is TGTGCCAGCAGTTTCCAACAGGGGTTTGGCGCAGATACGCAGTATTTT. Amino acid sequence: CASSFQQGFGADTQYF.